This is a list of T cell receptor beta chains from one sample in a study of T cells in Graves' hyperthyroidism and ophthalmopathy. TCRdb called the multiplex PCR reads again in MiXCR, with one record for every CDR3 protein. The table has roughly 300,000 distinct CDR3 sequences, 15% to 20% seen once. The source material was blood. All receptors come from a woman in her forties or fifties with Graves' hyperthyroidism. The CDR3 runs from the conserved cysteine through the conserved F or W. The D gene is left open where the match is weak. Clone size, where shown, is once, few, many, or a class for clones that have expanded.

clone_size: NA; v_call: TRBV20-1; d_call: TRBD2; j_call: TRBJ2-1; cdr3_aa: CSASASGRARNEQFF; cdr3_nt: TGCAGTGCTTCTGCTAGCGGGAGGGCCCGTAATGAGCAGTTCTTC
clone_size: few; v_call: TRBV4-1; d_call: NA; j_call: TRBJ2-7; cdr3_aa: CASSLFTPAAGSSYEQYF; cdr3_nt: TGCGCCAGCAGCCTCTTTACCCCAGCGGCGGGAAGCTCCTACGAGCAGTACTTC
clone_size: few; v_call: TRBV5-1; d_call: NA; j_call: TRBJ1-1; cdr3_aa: CASSPGQMGNMNTEAFF; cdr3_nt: TGCGCCAGCAGTCCCGGACAGATGGGGAATATGAACACTGAAGCTTTCTTT
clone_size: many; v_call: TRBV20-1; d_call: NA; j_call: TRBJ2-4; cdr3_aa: CSAREVRRAKNIQYF; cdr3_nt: TGCAGTGCTCGGGAAGTCCGTCGAGCCAAAAACATTCAGTACTTC
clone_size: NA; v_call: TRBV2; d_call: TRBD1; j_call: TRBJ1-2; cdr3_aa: CASRQGLGLYGYTF; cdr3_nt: TGTGCCAGCAGACAGGGGCTCGGGCTCTATGGCTACACCTTC
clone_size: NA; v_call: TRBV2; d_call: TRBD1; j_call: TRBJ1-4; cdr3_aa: CASSRRGQVDEKLFF; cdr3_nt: TGTGCCAGCAGTCGCAGGGGGCAGGTTGATGAAAAACTGTTTTTT
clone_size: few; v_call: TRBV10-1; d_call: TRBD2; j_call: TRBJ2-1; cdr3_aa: CASSEWASGSRDEQFF; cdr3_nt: TGCGCCAGCAGTGAGTGGGCTAGCGGGAGCCGCGATGAGCAGTTCTTC
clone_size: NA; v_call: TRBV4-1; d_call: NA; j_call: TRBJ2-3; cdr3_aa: CASSHARVKGTDTQYF; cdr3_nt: TGCGCCAGCAGCCATGCCAGGGTTAAAGGCACAGATACGCAGTATTTT
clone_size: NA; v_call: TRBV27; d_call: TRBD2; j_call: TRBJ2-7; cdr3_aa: CASSPGLAVVEQYF; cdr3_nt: TGTGCCAGCAGCCCGGGACTAGCGGTCGTCGAGCAGTACTTC
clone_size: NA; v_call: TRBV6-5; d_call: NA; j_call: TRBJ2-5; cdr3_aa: CASSYSSSRETQYF; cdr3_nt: TGTGCCAGCAGTTACTCGTCTAGTCGGGAGACCCAGTACTTC
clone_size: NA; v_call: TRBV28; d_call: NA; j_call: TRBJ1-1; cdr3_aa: CASSFGGHMNTEAFF; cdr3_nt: TGTGCCAGCAGTTTCGGGGGCCATATGAACACTGAAGCTTTCTTT
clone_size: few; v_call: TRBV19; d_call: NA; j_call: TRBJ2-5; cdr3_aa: CASSIRNVETQYF; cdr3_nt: TGTGCCAGTAGTATACGAAATGTAGAGACCCAGTACTTC
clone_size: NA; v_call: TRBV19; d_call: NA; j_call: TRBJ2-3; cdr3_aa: CASSDRQGGGTQYF; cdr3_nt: TGTGCCAGTAGTGACCGACAGGGAGGGGGTACGCAGTATTTT
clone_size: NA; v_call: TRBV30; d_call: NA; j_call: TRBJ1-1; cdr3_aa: CAWSGTANTEAFF; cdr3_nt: TGTGCCTGGAGTGGGACAGCCAACACTGAAGCTTTCTTT
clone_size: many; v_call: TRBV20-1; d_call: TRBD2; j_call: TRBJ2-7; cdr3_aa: CSARAATSGRVYAYEQYF; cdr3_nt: TGCAGTGCTAGAGCGGCGACTAGCGGGAGGGTGTATGCGTACGAGCAGTACTTC
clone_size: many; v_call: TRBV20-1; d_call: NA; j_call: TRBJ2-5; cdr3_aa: CSARGDGGRETQYF; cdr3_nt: TGCAGTGCTAGAGGGGACGGGGGGCGCGAGACCCAGTACTTC
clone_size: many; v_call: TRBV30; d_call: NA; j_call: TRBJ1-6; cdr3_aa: CAWTRSGQGRDSPLHF; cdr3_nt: TGTGCCTGGACCAGGAGCGGGCAGGGACGCGATTCACCCCTCCACTTT
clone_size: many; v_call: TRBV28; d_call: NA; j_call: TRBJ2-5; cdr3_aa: CASSLGYEETQYF; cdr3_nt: TGTGCCAGCAGTTTAGGCTACGAAGAGACCCAGTACTTC
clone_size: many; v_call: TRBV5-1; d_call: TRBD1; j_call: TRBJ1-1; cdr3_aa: CASRQGETEAFF; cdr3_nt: TGCGCCAGCAGACAGGGGGAGACTGAAGCTTTCTTT
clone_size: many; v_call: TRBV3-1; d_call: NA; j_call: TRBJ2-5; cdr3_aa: CASSQVWETQETQYF; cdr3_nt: TGTGCCAGCAGCCAAGTGTGGGAAACCCAAGAGACCCAGTACTTC
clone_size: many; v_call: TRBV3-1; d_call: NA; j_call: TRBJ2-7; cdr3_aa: CASSQVGQTYEQYF; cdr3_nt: TGTGCCAGCAGCCAAGTGGGGCAGACCTACGAGCAGTACTTC
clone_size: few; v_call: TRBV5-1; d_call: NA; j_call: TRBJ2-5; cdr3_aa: CASSLMGDETQYF; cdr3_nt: TGCGCCAGCAGCTTGATGGGGGACGAGACCCAGTACTTC
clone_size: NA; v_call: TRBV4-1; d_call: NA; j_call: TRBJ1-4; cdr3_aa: CASSQDPGSATNEKLFF; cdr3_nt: TGCGCCAGCAGCCAAGATCCAGGGTCCGCAACTAATGAAAAACTGTTTTTT
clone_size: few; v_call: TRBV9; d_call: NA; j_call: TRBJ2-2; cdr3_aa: CASSVGVVSNTGELFF; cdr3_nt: TGTGCCAGCAGCGTAGGGGTGGTTTCAAACACCGGGGAGCTGTTTTTT
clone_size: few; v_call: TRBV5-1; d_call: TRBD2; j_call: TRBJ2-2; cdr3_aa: CASSEAGGGTGELFF; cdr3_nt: TGCGCCAGCAGCGAAGCGGGAGGTGGCACCGGGGAGCTGTTTTTT
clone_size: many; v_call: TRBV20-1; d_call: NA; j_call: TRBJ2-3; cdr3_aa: CSAIRDPDTQYF; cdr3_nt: TGCAGTGCTATCCGGGACCCAGATACGCAGTATTTT
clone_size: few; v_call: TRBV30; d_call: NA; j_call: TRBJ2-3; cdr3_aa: CAWESGSGTQYF; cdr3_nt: TGTGCCTGGGAGAGCGGCTCTGGTACGCAGTATTTT